Shown below are 29 T cell receptor beta chains from a single sample sequenced in a study of response to subunit inactivated influenza vaccine. Using its own MiXCR run on the RT-PCR reads, TCRdb lists one record per CDR3 protein. The data hold around 580,000 distinct CDR3 sequences, with around 11% observed a single time. This sample comprised PBMCs from blood, obtained on the day of vaccination. The origin of the receptors is a man aged 50 to 60 who received an inactivated influenza vaccine.

The chain couples TRBV11-2 to TRBJ2-1, with 7 nucleotides matching TRBD2. Trimming cost V 1 base and J 15 bases; bases outside gene matches: 9. The CDR3 has 13 residues. Germline V lookup: CDR1 SGHAT, CDR2 FQNNGV. CDR3 loop: CASSLGLSGLVFF. DNA of the CDR3: TGTGCCAGCAGCTTAGGGCTTAGCGGGTTGGTGTTCTTC.

This clonotype has just a few counts. The chain links TRBV15 to TRBJ2-7, with a possible D match to TRBD2 (6 bases). Per the germline V gene, CDR1 is LNHNV and CDR2 is YYDKDF (reference sequence). The CDR3 length is 15 residues. Trimming stripped 4 bases from V and 2 bases from J, with 15 bases between. The CDR3 region has the DNA TGTGCCACCAGCACCCCCGGCGGACTAACCTACGAGCAGTACTTC. Encoded protein: CATSTPGGLTYEQYF.

This clonotype was observed many times. V is TRBV7-2 and J is TRBJ2-2; TRBD1 matches 9 bases. This CDR3 has 15 residues. V lost 5 bases and J lost 3; bases outside the gene matches: 4. Germline lookup yields CDR1 SGHTA and CDR2 FQGNSA. This CDR3 reads CASSAQGAYTGELFF. The CDR3 DNA follows: TGTGCCAGCAGCGCACAGGGGGCTTACACCGGGGAGCTGTTTTTT.

V is TRBV5-1 and J is TRBJ2-5, with no clear D. Germline CDR1 reads SGHRS; CDR2 reads YFSETQ. This CDR3 is 14 amino acids long. V lost 0 bases and J lost 3, with 9 bases in between. The CDR3 nucleotides are TGCGCCAGCAGCTTGGCCCCCAGAAAAGAGACCCAGTACTTC. Translated, it gives CASSLAPRKETQYF.

The sample holds a few counts of this clonotype. This chain links TRBV7-8 with TRBJ2-3; 9 nucleotides match TRBD2. This CDR3 region has 15 residues. Trimming removed 2 bases from V and 6 bases from J; junction bases left unmatched: 6. Germline CDR1 is SGHVS and CDR2 is FQNEAQ. The DNA of the CDR3 is TGTGCCAGCAGCTTACGGGGCGGGGGGGCCGATACGCAGTATTTT. It specifies CASSLRGGGADTQYF.

The V gene is TRBV6-1, the J gene TRBJ2-7; 9 positions agree with TRBD1. CDR1 MNHNS and CDR2 SASEGT come from the germline V gene. With V trimmed by 6 bases and J by 9 bases, 12 bases remained unmatched. This CDR3 region has 14 residues. CDR3 protein: CASSFLPGQGGQYF. For the CDR3, the DNA is TGTGCCAGCAGCTTCCTTCCGGGACAGGGAGGGCAGTACTTC.

With respect to this clonotype: A much larger clone sits a single nucleotide away, making a read error possible. V and J are TRBV28 and TRBJ2-3, with TRBD2 matching 7 bases. V shed 6 bases, J shed 5 bases, and the junction held 11 bases outside the gene matches. The CDR3 extends over 15 amino acids. Germline values: CDR1 MDHEN, CDR2 SYDVKM. The CDR3 region is CASRSQRGRRDTQYF. For the CDR3, the DNA is TGTGCCAGCAGGTCACAGCGGGGAAGGCGAGATACGCAGTATTTT. Full variable domain (remainder filled in from reference TRBV28 and TRBJ2-3): DVKVTQSSRYLVKRTGEKVFLECVQDMDHENMFWYRQDPGLGLRLIYFSYDVKMKEKGDIPEGYSVSREKKERFSLILESASTNQTSMYLCASRSQRGRRDTQYFGPGTRLTVL.

The V gene is TRBV12-3 or TRBV12-4, the J gene TRBJ2-3; D could derive from TRBD1 or TRBD2 (5 bases each). This CDR3 is built from 11 residues. Trimming pared 6 bases from V and 13 bases from J, leaving 14 bases between. CDR3 bases: TGTGCCAGCAGCCCTGGGGGAGAGGAGTATTTT. Its protein product is CASSPGGEEYF.

This clonotype was counted only a few times. The chain links TRBV6-2 or TRBV6-3 to TRBJ2-7, with TRBD1 identical over 8 bases. Germline V gene data show CDR1 as MNHEY and CDR2 as SVGEGT. This CDR3 region has 14 residues. After removal of 4 bases from V and 4 bases from J, the junction contained 6 bases not matched to a gene. CDR3 protein: CASSSMTGDYEQYF. The CDR3 DNA reads as TGTGCCAGCAGTTCTATGACAGGGGATTACGAGCAGTACTTC.

This clonotype was picked up many times. V is TRBV7-2 and J is TRBJ1-3; 7 bases are shared with TRBD1. The CDR3 loop spans 17 amino acids. The germline CDR1 and CDR2 sequences are SGHTA and FQGNSA. The V and J ends lost 4 bases and 0 bases, in that order; junction bases with no gene match: 9. CDR3 sequence (DNA): TGTGCCAGCAGCTCCTTTCCGGGACAGAGCTCTGGAAACACCATATATTTT. Protein product: CASSSFPGQSSGNTIYF. Variable domain in full (rest from reference TRBV7-2 and TRBJ1-3): GAGVSQSPSNKVTEKGKDVELRCDPISGHTALYWYRQSLGQGLEFLIYFQGNSAPDKSGLPSDRFSAERTGGSVSTLTIQRTQQEDSAVYLCASSSFPGQSSGNTIYFGEGSWLTVV.

V usage is TRBV5-1 and J usage is TRBJ2-1, with TRBD1 matching over 7 bases. This CDR3 has 16 residues. V was pared by 3 bases and J by 0 bases, with 6 bases of the junction left unmatched. From germline, CDR1 is SGHRS and CDR2 YFSETQ. The CDR3 DNA reads TGCGCCAGCAGCTCAACCGGACAGGTCTCCTACAATGAGCAGTTCTTC. Amino acids: CASSSTGQVSYNEQFF.

V and J are TRBV20-1 and TRBJ2-3; the D call may be TRBD1 or TRBD2 (6 bases each). The CDR3 has 18 residues. The V end lost 3 bases, the J end lost 0 bases, and 22 bases lay between the germline ends. CDR1 DFQATT and CDR2 SNEGSKA come from the germline V gene (reference sequence). CDR3 loop: CSASNWLGGGDSTDTQYF. Written as DNA, the CDR3 is TGCAGTGCTAGTAATTGGCTTGGGGGCGGGGACAGCACAGATACGCAGTATTTT.

Only a few counts were recorded for this clonotype. The genes are TRBV29-1 and TRBJ2-1; 9 bases map to TRBD1. Germline CDR1 SQVTM, CDR2 ANQGSEA. J gave up 8 bases and V 6 bases, and 8 bases lay outside the gene matches. CDR3 length: 13 amino acids. The CDR3 spells CSVRQGDRDEQFF. In DNA form, the CDR3 reads TGCAGCGTGCGACAGGGGGATAGAGATGAGCAGTTCTTC.

This clonotype turned up a few times. V usage is TRBV27 and J usage is TRBJ1-3; D is unclear. CDR3 size: 13 residues. The V gene's germline CDR1 is MNHEY and CDR2 SMNVEV (reference sequence). Trimming cost V 8 bases and J 0 bases, with 8 bases left between them. The CDR3 reads CASGPNSGNTIYF. The CDR3 region has the DNA TGTGCCAGCGGACCGAACTCTGGAAACACCATATATTTT.

The chain joins TRBV18 to TRBJ2-7; 11 nucleotides line up with TRBD1. Trimming at V came to 3 bases and at J to 5 bases, leaving 6 bases not matched to a gene. The CDR3 runs 15 residues. Germline V gives CDR1 KGHSH, CDR2 LQKENI. CDR3 sequence: CASSPGRTGGNEQYF. CDR3 in DNA: TGTGCCAGCTCACCGGGTCGGACAGGGGGCAACGAGCAGTACTTC.

J is TRBJ1-6 and V is TRBV5-6; D may be TRBD1 (6 bases). The germline V gene encodes CDR1 SGHDT and CDR2 YYEEEE. The CDR3 contains 14 residues. The V end was cut by 4 bases, the J end by 6 bases, with 11 bases between. CDR3 protein: CASSPRTANSPLHF. Here the CDR3 DNA reads TGTGCCAGCAGCCCCAGGACAGCTAATTCACCCCTCCACTTT.

This clonotype was counted at least ten times. V usage is TRBV5-1 and J usage is TRBJ2-2, with D possibly TRBD1 on 6 matching bases. V gave up 4 bases and J gave up 7 bases, with 17 bases separating them. The V gene's germline CDR1 is SGHRS and CDR2 YFSETQ. The CDR3 is 15 residues long. The CDR3 sequence is CASSPTVTGNGELFF. CDR3 DNA sequence: TGCGCCAGCAGCCCGACAGTAACAGGGAACGGGGAGCTGTTTTTT.

This clonotype was detected many times. V and J are TRBV7-3 and TRBJ2-6; 8 bases align to TRBD1. V lost 5 bases to trimming and J lost 0 bases; unmatched junction nucleotides: 9. Germline V lookup: CDR1 SGHTA, CDR2 FQGTGA. CDR3 size: 18 residues. In DNA form, the CDR3 reads TGTGCCAGCAGCGGAGGCCGGGACAGGAGCTCTGGGGCCAACGTCCTGACTTTC. Its protein product is CASSGGRDRSSGANVLTF.

V is TRBV20-1 and J is TRBJ1-2, with 10 bases aligning to TRBD1. The V gene end was trimmed by 3 bases and the J gene end by 4 bases; junction bases not matched to a gene: 5. Per the germline V gene, CDR1 is DFQATT and CDR2 is SNEGSKA (reference sequence). The CDR3 extends over 14 amino acids. CDR3 residues: CSASQRDRGYGYTF. In DNA, the CDR3 is TGCAGTGCTAGTCAACGGGACAGGGGCTATGGCTACACCTTC.

This clonotype has only a few counts. This chain joins TRBV12-3 or TRBV12-4 and TRBJ2-3, with a tentative D call TRBD2 (6 bases). This CDR3 region has 15 residues. V dropped 7 bases and J dropped 6 bases, with 20 bases sitting between them. The CDR3 here is CASTFFGTLRDTQYF. The DNA of the CDR3 is TGTGCCAGCACCTTTTTCGGGACTCTTCGTGATACGCAGTATTTT.

CDR3 bases: TGCGCCAGCAGCCTATACAGCGGACCGAACACCGGGGAGCTGTTTTTT. The encoded protein is CASSLYSGPNTGELFF. The chain has TRBV4-3 and TRBJ2-2; maybe TRBD2 (5 bases). CDR3 length equals 16 residues. V was clipped by 4 bases and J by 0 bases, with 12 bases between them. From germline, CDR1 is LGHNA and CDR2 YSLEER.

The V gene is TRBV28, the J gene TRBJ2-7; no clear D gene. Looked up from germline, CDR1 is MDHEN and CDR2 is SYDVKM. The CDR3 spans 14 residues. The V gene lost 5 bases and the J gene lost 4 bases, with 15 bases spanning the gap. CDR3: CASSQMPHGYEQYF. Here the CDR3 DNA reads TGTGCCAGCAGTCAAATGCCTCATGGGTACGAGCAGTACTTC.

The table lists this clonotype with a few counts. The chain combines TRBV3-1 with TRBJ2-5; D call uncertain. The CDR3 consists of 14 residues. From germline, CDR1 is LGHDT and CDR2 YNNKEL (reference sequence). Deletions cut 1 base from V and 2 bases from J, with 8 bases between. In DNA, the CDR3 is TGTGCCAGCAGCCAAGGGGGTTATCAAGAGACCCAGTACTTC. Translation gives CASSQGGYQETQYF.

This chain joins TRBV2 and TRBJ1-5, with TRBD1 matching 7 bases. This CDR3 spans 14 amino acids. Germline V CDR1 and CDR2: SNHLY, FYNNEI. J lost 7 bases, V lost 7 bases, and 10 bases had no gene match. The CDR3 sequence: CASNPTGPYQPQHF. The CDR3 nucleotides are TGTGCCAGCAACCCGACAGGGCCGTACCAGCCCCAGCATTTT.

J is TRBJ2-3 and V is TRBV28; a possible D gene is TRBD2 (6 bases). This CDR3 is 13 amino acids long. Trimming removed 7 bases from V and 6 bases from J, with 14 bases in between. Germline V gives CDR1 MDHEN, CDR2 SYDVKM. This CDR3 is CASTVAGRDTQYF. CDR3 in DNA: TGTGCCAGCACAGTAGCAGGGAGGGATACGCAGTATTTT.

This clonotype was detected only a few times. The genes are TRBV5-1 and TRBJ2-7, with D possibly TRBD2 on 6 matching bases. The CDR3 runs 14 residues. The germline CDR1 and CDR2 sequences are SGHRS and YFSETQ. The V end was cut by 0 bases, the J end by 3 bases, with 10 bases between. The CDR3 spells CASSLAGEHYEQYF. The CDR3 DNA is TGCGCCAGCAGCTTGGCGGGAGAACACTACGAGCAGTACTTC.

The chain uses TRBV7-8 and TRBJ2-4; the match to TRBD1 covers 10 bases. Per germline, CDR1 SGHVS and CDR2 FQNEAQ. The CDR3 length is 19 residues. J was trimmed by 2 bases and V by 4 bases; bases with no gene match: 14. The CDR3 is CASSSMTYRDRGTKNIQYF. In DNA, the CDR3 is TGTGCCAGCAGCTCCATGACTTACCGGGACAGGGGCACCAAAAACATTCAGTACTTC.

V gene TRBV12-3 or TRBV12-4 combines with J gene TRBJ2-1; D is unresolved. The CDR3 covers 14 residues. V was cut by 2 bases and J by 3 bases, with 8 bases left in between. As DNA, the CDR3 is TGTGCCAGCAGTTTAAGTCAAGACTACAATGAGCAGTTCTTC. Residues: CASSLSQDYNEQFF.

This clonotype was counted many times. The J gene is TRBJ2-5, the V gene TRBV29-1; D is unclear. Germline CDR1 is SQVTM and CDR2 is ANQGSEA. The CDR3 runs to 11 residues. Trimming removed 2 bases from V and 7 bases from J, with 8 bases in between. CDR3 protein: CSVESSMTQYF. In DNA, the CDR3 is TGCAGCGTTGAATCGTCCATGACCCAGTACTTC. The whole variable domain, filled in from reference TRBV29-1 and TRBJ2-5, reads SAVISQKPSRDICQRGTSLTIQCQVDSQVTMMFWYRQQPGQSLTLIATANQGSEATYESGFVIDKFPISRPNLTFSTLTVSNMSPEDSSIYLCSVESSMTQYFGPGTRLLVL.